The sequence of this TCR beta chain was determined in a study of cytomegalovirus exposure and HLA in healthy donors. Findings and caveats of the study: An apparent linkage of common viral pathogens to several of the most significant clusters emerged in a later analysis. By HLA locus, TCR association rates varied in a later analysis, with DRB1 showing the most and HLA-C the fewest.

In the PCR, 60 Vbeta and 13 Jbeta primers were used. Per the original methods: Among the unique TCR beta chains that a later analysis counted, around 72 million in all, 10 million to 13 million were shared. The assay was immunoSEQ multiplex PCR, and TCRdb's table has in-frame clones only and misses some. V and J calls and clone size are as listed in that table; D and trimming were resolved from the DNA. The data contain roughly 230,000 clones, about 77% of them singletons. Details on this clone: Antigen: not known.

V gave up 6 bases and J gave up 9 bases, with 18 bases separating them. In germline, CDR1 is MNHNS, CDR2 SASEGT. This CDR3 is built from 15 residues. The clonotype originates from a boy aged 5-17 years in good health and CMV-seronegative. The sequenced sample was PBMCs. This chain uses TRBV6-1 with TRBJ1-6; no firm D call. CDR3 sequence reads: CASRVESFRSSPLHF. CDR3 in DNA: TGTGCCAGCAGGGTAGAGTCCTTTAGGAGTTCACCCCTCCACTTT.